These 14 T cell receptor beta chains came from one sample sequenced in a study of OX40 agonist ivuxolimab in advanced cancers. The method was immunoSEQ multiplex PCR; TCRdb's version includes in-frame clones alone and lacks a portion of them. The table shows roughly 49,000 clones, with around 90% occurring only once. Sequencing used CD4+ or CD8+ T cells sorted from blood, obtained in a trial of the OX40 agonist ivuxolimab. Receptors were obtained from an adult with an advanced solid tumor such as melanoma, head and neck, liver or kidney cancer.

The chain is built from TRBV18 and TRBJ2-3; TRBD1 matches 7 bases. Germline V gene sequence: CDR1 KGHSH, CDR2 LQKENI. V lost 6 bases to trimming and J lost 2 bases; unmatched junction nucleotides: 11. The CDR3 totals 16 residues. The CDR3 DNA follows: TGTGCCAGCTCTCCCTACCGGACAGGTAACACAGATACGCAGTATTTT. This encodes CASSPYRTGNTDTQYF.

This clone has a handful of counts. V gene TRBV19 combines with J gene TRBJ1-5; D gene ambiguous. The CDR3 has 13 amino acids. Trimming stripped 4 bases from V and 3 bases from J, with 7 bases between. Germline V gene sequence: CDR1 LNHDA, CDR2 SQIVND (reference sequence). CDR3 sequence reads: CASSKQINQPQHF. DNA for the CDR3: TGTGCCAGTAGTAAGCAGATCAATCAGCCCCAGCATTTT.

The chain combines TRBV13 with TRBJ2-3; D possibly corresponds to TRBD2 (6 bases). This CDR3 is built from 17 residues. The germline V gene encodes CDR1 PRHDT and CDR2 FYEKMQ (reference sequence). Trimming stripped 0 bases from V and 2 bases from J, with 15 bases between. The CDR3 reads CASSLGGAGNPTDTQYF. The CDR3 nucleotides read TGTGCCAGCAGCTTAGGAGGGGCGGGGAACCCCACAGATACGCAGTATTTT.

This chain connects TRBV28 to TRBJ1-2, with 9 bases identical to TRBD1. Germline CDR1 and CDR2: MDHEN and SYDVKM. J lost 5 bases, V lost 11 bases, and 9 bases had no gene match. The CDR3 length is 13 residues. The CDR3 is CASRTGERYGYTF. CDR3 coding DNA: TGTGCCTCTCGGACAGGGGAGAGGTATGGCTACACCTTC.

The genes are TRBV5-1 and TRBJ1-2; D gene unclear. The germline V and J ends were trimmed by 0 bases and 1 base, with 7 bases remaining between them. The germline CDR1 and CDR2 sequences are SGHRS and YFSETQ. This CDR3 spans 14 amino acids. The CDR3 bases are TGCGCCAGCAGCTTGGACGGAATTAACTATGGCTACACCTTC. Translating it yields CASSLDGINYGYTF.

This sequence joins TRBV5-1 and TRBJ2-7, with 9 bases identical to TRBD1. The V gene end was trimmed by 0 bases and the J gene end by 1 base; junction bases not matched to a gene: 14. Germline assignment: CDR1 SGHRS and CDR2 YFSETQ. The CDR3 contains 19 residues. This CDR3 is CASSLEYGQGLRVSYEQYF. The CDR3 nucleotides are TGCGCCAGCAGCTTGGAGTACGGACAGGGGCTCCGGGTGTCCTACGAGCAGTACTTC.

DNA for the CDR3: TGTGCCAGCAGTTCAGACAGTTTATACTCCTACGAGCAGTACTTC. Residues: CASSSDSLYSYEQYF. V is TRBV27 and J is TRBJ2-7; tentatively, D is TRBD1 (5 bases). The CDR3 runs to 15 residues. Deletions cut 4 bases from V and 0 bases from J, with 13 bases between. The germline CDR1 and CDR2 sequences are MNHEY and SMNVEV (reference sequence).

The V and J genes are TRBV9 and TRBJ2-2, with TRBD2 as a possible D gene (6 bases). This CDR3 has 16 amino acids. The V gene's germline CDR1 is SGDLS and CDR2 YYNGEE. Trimming took 2 bases from V and 8 from J, leaving 19 bases between them. CDR3 residues: CASSVGTGGRTGELFF. The CDR3 DNA follows: TGTGCCAGCAGCGTGGGGACTGGCGGACGGACTGGGGAGCTGTTTTTT.

The chain has TRBV7-6 and TRBJ2-5; 12 bases are shared with TRBD2. Germline V CDR1 and CDR2: SGHVS, FNYEAQ. With 5 bases clipped from V and 5 bases from J, the junction kept 12 bases outside the gene matches. CDR3 size: 17 residues. CDR3 loop: CASSLDVTSGGGETQYF. CDR3 coding DNA: TGTGCCAGCAGCCTAGATGTGACTAGCGGGGGTGGGGAGACCCAGTACTTC.

This clone was picked up one time. This chain joins TRBV7-3 and TRBJ2-6; D ambiguous. Per germline, CDR1 SGHTA and CDR2 FQGTGA. This CDR3 comprises 14 residues. With 2 bases removed from V and 2 bases from J, the gap between germline ends came to 4 bases. In nucleotides, the CDR3 is TGTGCCAGCAGCTTAGGGGCTGGGGCCAACGTCCTGACTTTC. This encodes CASSLGAGANVLTF.

The V and J genes are TRBV2 and TRBJ1-5; 7 bases are shared with TRBD1. Germline CDR1 is SNHLY and CDR2 is FYNNEI. This CDR3 spans 17 amino acids. Unmatched junction bases numbered 8, after V lost 3 bases and J lost 0 bases. The CDR3 bases are TGTGCCAGCAGTGATGGCAGGGGGATTCCTAGCAATCAGCCCCAGCATTTT. It specifies CASSDGRGIPSNQPQHF. Drawing the rest from reference TRBV2 and TRBJ1-5, the complete variable domain is EPEVTQTPSHQVTQMGQEVILRCVPISNHLYFYWYRQILGQKVEFLVSFYNNEISEKSEIFDDQFSVERPDGSNFTLKIRSTKLEDSAMYFCASSDGRGIPSNQPQHFGDGTRLSIL.

The chain links TRBV7-2 to TRBJ2-1; 7 bases agree with TRBD2. V lost 3 bases, J lost 5 bases, and 4 bases stayed unmatched. Germline V gene sequence: CDR1 SGHTA, CDR2 FQGNSA. There are 14 residues in the CDR3. DNA of the CDR3: TGTGCCAGCAGCTTTCTAGCGGCCAACAATGAGCAGTTCTTC. Translating gives CASSFLAANNEQFF.

The chain links TRBV5-8 to TRBJ2-7; TRBD2 aligns across 12 bases. This CDR3 has 15 residues. The V and J ends lost 3 bases and 5 bases, in that order; junction bases with no gene match: 6. Germline CDR1 reads SGHTS; CDR2 reads YDEGEE. The CDR3 sequence: CASSYGTSGPNEQYF. CDR3 DNA: TGTGCCAGCAGCTACGGGACTAGCGGGCCCAACGAGCAGTACTTC. Together with reference TRBV5-8 and TRBJ2-7, the CDR3 gives the full variable domain: EAGVTQSPTHLIKTRGQQATLRCSPISGHTSVYWYQQALGLGLQFLLWYDEGEERNRGNFPPRFSGRQFPNYSSELNVNALELEDSALYLCASSYGTSGPNEQYFGPGTRLTVT.

This chain's CDR3 is CASSPRGTSGGAGETQYF. The CDR3 bases are TGTGCCAGCAGCCCCCGGGGGACTAGCGGGGGGGCGGGAGAGACCCAGTACTTC. The chain carries TRBV27 and TRBJ2-5, with 16 bases aligning to TRBD2. Germline CDR1 and CDR2: MNHEY and SMNVEV (reference sequence). This CDR3 comprises 18 residues. Germline trimming cut 6 bases from V and 4 bases from J; bases unmatched to any gene: 11.